Given below is one T cell receptor beta chain in context. The antigen it binds to is not known. Base qualities are not recorded, but no much larger clone differs from it by a single base. Here V drops 4 bases and J drops 3 bases, and the junction holds 6 bases not matched to any gene. The cysteine opens and the phenylalanine closes a CDR3 of 15 amino acids. Just CDR3 DNA is preserved here, 45 bases in frame from base 1. CDR1 and CDR2 are drawn from the germline V gene (reference sequence): LNHDA, SQIVND. The collaborating institutions used their own protocols to collect whole blood in K2EDTA tubes. For TCRbeta analysis, collaborators shipped samples as frozen whole blood, isolated PBMCs, or DNA extracted from either of those sample types. The data were taken from a study of blood T cell repertoires in COVID-19 (dated by TCRdb to about 2020). Regarding the complete study: The collaborator samples originated in the United States, Italy and Spain and spanned the acute and convalescent phases of COVID-19. The material from the prospective study consisted of cDNA or gDNA derived from T cells, B-cell-depleted T cells, or PBMCs. Deeply sampled blood TCRbeta repertoires from subjects exposed to, actively infected with, or recovered from COVID-19 were included in the dataset. The repertoires were made available in a free public database intended to serve as a resource for research on the immune response to SARS-CoV-2. Samples came from the ongoing ImmuneRACE study (first 160 participants) plus 1,254 subjects from 6 global collaborators. Sample metadata almost always included a de-identified subject ID, COVID-19 status, age in years and sex. Where available, HLA class I and class II types were taken from metadata supplied by the sample provider and were not determined by assay-based typing. Broad study findings and their caveats: Clinical and demographic metadata were provided uncurated, with the amount varying by source and participant.

TCRbeta CDR3 regions were amplified from genomic DNA using the immunoSEQ Assay, a bias-controlled multiplex PCR. For the original study's pipeline: Nucleated cell counts per sample were estimated from amplification of reference gene primers within the assay. To quantify the absolute abundance of each unique TCRbeta CDR3 rearrangement, sequence reads were collapsed and filtered. For each sample, productive Simpson clonality was calculated by taking the square root of Simpson's diversity index across productive rearrangements. Imported from immuneACCESS, the table was reduced by TCRdb to in-frame sequences with V and J called. These copies leave out some clones; in studies compared against another copy, an unresolved V gene accounts for under half, and the cause of the remainder is not known. V and J calls and clone size come straight from that table; D and trimming were deduced from the DNA. In this sample the table shows about 100,000 clones, around 90% of which occur a single time. In total, the top ten clones hold under 7.5% of the sample.

The sample was peripheral blood. The TCR originated in a man between 65 and 79 years old with acute or convalescent COVID-19. This receptor chain uses TRBV19 and TRBJ2-3, with 8 bases matching TRBD2. The bases read TGTGCCAGTAGTACTGGACTAGCAGGAACAGATACGCAGTATTTT. It translates to CASSTGLAGTDTQYF.